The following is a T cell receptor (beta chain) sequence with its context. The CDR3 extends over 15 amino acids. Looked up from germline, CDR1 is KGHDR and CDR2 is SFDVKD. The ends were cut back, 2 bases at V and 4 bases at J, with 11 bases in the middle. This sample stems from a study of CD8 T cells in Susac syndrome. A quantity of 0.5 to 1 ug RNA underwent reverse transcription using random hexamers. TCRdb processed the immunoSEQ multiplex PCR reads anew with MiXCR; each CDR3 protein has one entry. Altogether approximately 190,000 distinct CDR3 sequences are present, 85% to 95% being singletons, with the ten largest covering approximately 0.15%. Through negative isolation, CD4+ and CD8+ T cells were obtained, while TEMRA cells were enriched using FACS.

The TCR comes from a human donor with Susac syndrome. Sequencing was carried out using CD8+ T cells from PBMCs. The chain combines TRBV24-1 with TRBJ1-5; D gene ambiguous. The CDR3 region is CATSDSVQSNQPQHF. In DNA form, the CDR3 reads TGTGCCACCAGTGATTCCGTACAGAGTAATCAGCCCCAGCATTTT.